This T cell receptor (beta chain) is from a study of T-cell memory formation after mild COVID-19. Study at large: Largely, the TCR clusters proved donor specific.

Germline V gene data show CDR1 as SEHNR and CDR2 as FQNEAQ (reference sequence). The CDR3 totals 15 residues. Trimming removed 5 bases from V and 2 bases from J, with 14 bases in between. About this clonotype: Its antigen is currently unknown.

TCRdb processed the 5' RACE reads anew with MiXCR; each CDR3 protein has one entry. The sample consists of 310,000 or so distinct CDR3 sequences, about a sixth of them appearing once. The study's findings and limits: CD4/CD8 balance characterized clones contracting day 15 to 85, and CD4+ skew characterized later expanders.

The receptor was isolated from a man between 18 and 29 years old who had mild COVID-19 (a few samples of this study predate the infection). Cell type and time point are not known. Sequencing was done on a sample of PBMCs or a T cell subset sorted from them (not recorded which). The chain combines TRBV7-9 with TRBJ2-3, with D uncertain. The CDR3 spells CASSDSPVSTDTQYF. In DNA form, the CDR3 reads TGTGCCAGCAGCGATAGCCCGGTATCCACAGATACGCAGTATTTT.